This T cell receptor (beta chain) was profiled in a study of blood T cell repertoires in COVID-19. TCRdb's copy holds only in-frame clones and misses some; the assay was immunoSEQ multiplex PCR. The repertoire has about 330,000 clones, around nine tenths of them found once; the top ten carry less than 5.5%. The sequencing input was PBMCs or T cells enriched from blood (not recorded which). The TCR originated in a man aged 25 to 40 who had recovered from COVID-19.

As DNA, the CDR3 is TGTGCCAGCTGTGGGACACATGCCAACGAGCAGTACTTC. It encodes CASCGTHANEQYF. The rearrangement uses TRBV28 and TRBJ2-7; TRBD1 might be the D (6 bases). Per germline, CDR1 MDHEN and CDR2 SYDVKM. CDR3 size: 13 residues. Trimming took off 8 bases at V and 5 bases at J, with 16 bases between the two ends.